This T cell receptor beta chain emerged from a study of post-analysis software for immune sequencing data. Study-wide results and limits: By F measure, strong co-clustering occurred among samples prepared in the same batch. With TRBV5-6, TRBV5-1 and TRBV20-1 included, about 5 TRBV segments were more frequent in patients than in controls.

With regard to this clonotype: Its antigen is as yet unknown.

The CDR3 has 14 amino acids. The germline V gene encodes CDR1 MNHEY and CDR2 SMNVEV (reference sequence). Unmatched junction bases numbered 8, after V lost 5 bases and J lost 4 bases. The library was made from cDNA and included unique molecular identifiers. MiXCR, applied by TCRdb to the PCR reads, yields one record per CDR3 protein. The sample shows roughly 600,000 distinct CDR3 sequences, 44% of them seen only once. Sequencing was carried out using blood. The V gene is TRBV27, the J gene TRBJ2-7, with TRBD1 matching 7 bases. The TCR sequence derives from a girl between 5 and 17 years old with multiple sclerosis. CDR3 sequence: CASSPFRGKYEQYF. The CDR3 nucleotides read TGTGCCAGCAGTCCGTTCAGGGGGAAGTACGAGCAGTACTTC.